This T cell receptor (beta chain) was observed in a study of blood T cell repertoires in COVID-19. Study details: The samples span acute and convalescent COVID-19 from the United States, Italy and Spain. The analysed material was cDNA or gDNA that came from T cells, B-cell-depleted T cells, or PBMCs.

Measured with immunoSEQ multiplex PCR; TCRdb has only the in-frame clones, and not every one. The table lists approximately 210,000 clones, over 80% of them singletons, with 2% to 3% in the top ten. V was shortened by 2 bases and J by 8 bases, with 18 bases between the two germline ends. The CDR3 has 16 amino acids. Germline assignment: CDR1 MGHRA and CDR2 YSYEKL. The sequence was collected from a woman in her seventies with active or convalescent COVID-19. This chain connects TRBV4-1 to TRBJ1-4; D is undetermined. Input material: peripheral blood. The CDR3 reads CASSQPDKAVREKLFF. The CDR3 DNA follows: TGCGCCAGCAGCCAACCCGATAAGGCGGTCCGGGAAAAACTGTTTTTT.